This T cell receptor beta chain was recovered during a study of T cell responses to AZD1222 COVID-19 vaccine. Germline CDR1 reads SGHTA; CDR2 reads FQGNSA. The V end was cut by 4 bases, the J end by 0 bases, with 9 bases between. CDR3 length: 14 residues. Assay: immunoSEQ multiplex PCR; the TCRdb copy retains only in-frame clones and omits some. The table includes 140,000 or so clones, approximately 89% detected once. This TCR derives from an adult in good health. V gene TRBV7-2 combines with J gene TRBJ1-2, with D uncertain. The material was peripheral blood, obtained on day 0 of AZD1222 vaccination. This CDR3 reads CASSYVSTNYGYTF. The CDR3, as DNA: TGTGCCAGCAGCTATGTCAGTACTAACTATGGCTACACCTTC.